The present entry profiles one T cell receptor beta chain with its context. Its antigen is unidentified. Diagnoses used clinical symptoms, serum thyroxine and TRAb, thyroid ultrasound and orbital computed tomography. This entry comes from a study of T cells in Graves' hyperthyroidism and ophthalmopathy. Study-wide results and caveats: Blood also showed most of the thyroid clonotypes that were expanded above 0.001.

J gave up 0 bases and V 6 bases, and 10 bases lay outside the gene matches. The CDR3 extends over 16 amino acids. In germline, CDR1 is ENHRY, CDR2 SYGVKD. Researchers amplified the TCR beta CDR3 regions from RNA transcripts. HTBI primers were the set used in a first-round RT-PCR of the TCR CDR3. TCRdb re-analysed the multiplex PCR reads in MiXCR, keeping a single row per CDR3 protein. The table shows about 130,000 distinct CDR3 sequences, with around 20% occurring only once. What was sequenced was blood. The clonotype originates from a woman between 50 and 59 years old with Graves' hyperthyroidism that later progressed to Graves' ophthalmopathy. This sequence joins TRBV10-3 and TRBJ1-2; 7 nucleotides align to TRBD1. The CDR3 spells CAISAGTAITNYGYTF. The DNA of the CDR3 is TGTGCCATCAGCGCCGGGACAGCAATTACTAACTATGGCTACACCTTC.